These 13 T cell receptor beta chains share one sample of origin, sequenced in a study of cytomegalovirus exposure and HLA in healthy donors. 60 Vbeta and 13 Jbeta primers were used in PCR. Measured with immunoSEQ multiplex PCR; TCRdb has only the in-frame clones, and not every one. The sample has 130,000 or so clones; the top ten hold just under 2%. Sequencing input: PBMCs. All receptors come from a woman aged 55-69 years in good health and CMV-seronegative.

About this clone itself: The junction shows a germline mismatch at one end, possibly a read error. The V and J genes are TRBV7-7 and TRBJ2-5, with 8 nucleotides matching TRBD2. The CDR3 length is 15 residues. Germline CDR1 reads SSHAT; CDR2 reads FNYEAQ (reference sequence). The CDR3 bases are TGTGCTAGCAGTGCAAGCGGGGGTGTACAAGAGACCCAGTACTTC. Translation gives CASSASGGVQETQYF. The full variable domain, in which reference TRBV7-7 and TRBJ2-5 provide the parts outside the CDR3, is GAGVSQSPRYKVTKRGQDVTLRCDPISSHATLYWYQQALGQGPEFLTYFNYEAQPDKSGLPSDRFSAERPEGSISTLTIQRTEQRDSAMYRCASSASGGVQETQYFGPGTRLLVL.

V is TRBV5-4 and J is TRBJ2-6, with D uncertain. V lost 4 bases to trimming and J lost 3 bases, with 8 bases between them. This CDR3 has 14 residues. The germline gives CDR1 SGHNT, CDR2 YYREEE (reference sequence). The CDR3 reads CASSPLDGANVLTF. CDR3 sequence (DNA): TGTGCCAGCAGCCCCCTAGATGGGGCCAACGTCCTGACTTTC.

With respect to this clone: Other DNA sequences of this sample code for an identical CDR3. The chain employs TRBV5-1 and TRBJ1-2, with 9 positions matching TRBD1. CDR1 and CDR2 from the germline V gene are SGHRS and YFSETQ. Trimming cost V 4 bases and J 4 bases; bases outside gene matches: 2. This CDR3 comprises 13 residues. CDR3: CASSPGQGYGYTF. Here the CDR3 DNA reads TGCGCCAGCAGCCCGGGACAGGGCTATGGCTACACCTTC.

The DNA of the CDR3 is TGTGCCACCAGCACTCGGTCGGTCCCCTACGAGCAGTACTTC. It is translated as CATSTRSVPYEQYF. This sequence joins TRBV15 and TRBJ2-7; D unclear. The CDR3 has 14 residues. V lost 4 bases, J lost 2 bases, and 12 bases lay in between. Germline CDR1 and CDR2: LNHNV and YYDKDF (reference sequence).

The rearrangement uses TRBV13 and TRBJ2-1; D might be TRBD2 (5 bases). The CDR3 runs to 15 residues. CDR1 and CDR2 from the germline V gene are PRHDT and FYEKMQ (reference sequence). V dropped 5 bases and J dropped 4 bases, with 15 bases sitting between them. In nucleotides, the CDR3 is TGTGCCAGCAGCCCCTCTCCGTCGGGGTACAATGAGCAGTTCTTC. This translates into CASSPSPSGYNEQFF.

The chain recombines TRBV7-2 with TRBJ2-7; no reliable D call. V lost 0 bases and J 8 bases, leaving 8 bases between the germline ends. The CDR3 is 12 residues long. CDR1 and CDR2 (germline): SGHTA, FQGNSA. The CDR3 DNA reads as TGTGCCAGCAGCTTAGCTATTCCCCAGCAGTACTTC. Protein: CASSLAIPQQYF.

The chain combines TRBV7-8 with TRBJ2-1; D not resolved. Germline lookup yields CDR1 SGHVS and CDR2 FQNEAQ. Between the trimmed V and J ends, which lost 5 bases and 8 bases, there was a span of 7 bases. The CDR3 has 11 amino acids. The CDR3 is CASSQSHEQFF. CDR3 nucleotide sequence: TGTGCCAGCAGCCAGTCCCATGAGCAGTTCTTC. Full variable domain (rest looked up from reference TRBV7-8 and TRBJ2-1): GAGVSQSPRYKVAKRGQDVALRCDPISGHVSLFWYQQALGQGPEFLTYFQNEAQLDKSGLPSDRFFAERPEGSVSTLKIQRTQQEDSAVYLCASSQSHEQFFGPGTRLTVL.

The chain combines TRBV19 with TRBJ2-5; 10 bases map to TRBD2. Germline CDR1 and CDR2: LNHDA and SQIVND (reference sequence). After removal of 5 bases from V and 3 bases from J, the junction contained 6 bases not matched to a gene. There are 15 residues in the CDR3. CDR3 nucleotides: TGTGCCAGTAGTTCTAGCCTAGCGGGGGAAGAGACCCAGTACTTC. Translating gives CASSSSLAGEETQYF.

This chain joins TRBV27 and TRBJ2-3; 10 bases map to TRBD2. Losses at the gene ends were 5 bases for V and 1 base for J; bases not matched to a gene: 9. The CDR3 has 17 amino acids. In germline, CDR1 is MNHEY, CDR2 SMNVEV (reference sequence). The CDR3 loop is CASSPTHLAGGTDTQYF. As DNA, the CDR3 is TGTGCCAGCAGTCCGACACACCTAGCGGGGGGCACAGATACGCAGTATTTT.

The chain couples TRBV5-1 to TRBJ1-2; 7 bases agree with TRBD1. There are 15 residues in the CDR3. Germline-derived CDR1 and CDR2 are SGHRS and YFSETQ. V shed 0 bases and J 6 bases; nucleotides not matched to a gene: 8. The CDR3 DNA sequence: TGCGCCAGCAGCTTGGAACCCTCGGACAGGAATGGCTACACCTTC. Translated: CASSLEPSDRNGYTF.

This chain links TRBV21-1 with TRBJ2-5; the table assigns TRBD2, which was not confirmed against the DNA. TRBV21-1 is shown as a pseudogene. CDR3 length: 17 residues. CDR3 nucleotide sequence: TGTGCCAGCAGCTATCACCGTGAGGGCCGACTACAAGAGACCCAGTACTTC. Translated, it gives CASSYHREGRLQETQYF.

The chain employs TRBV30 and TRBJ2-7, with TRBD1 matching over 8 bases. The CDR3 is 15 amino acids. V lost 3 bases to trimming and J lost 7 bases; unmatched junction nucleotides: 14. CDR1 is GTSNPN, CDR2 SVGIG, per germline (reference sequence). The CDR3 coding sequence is TGTGCCTGGAGCCTCCGGTTGCAGGGGGCTGGGGAGCAGTACTTC. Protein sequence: CAWSLRLQGAGEQYF.

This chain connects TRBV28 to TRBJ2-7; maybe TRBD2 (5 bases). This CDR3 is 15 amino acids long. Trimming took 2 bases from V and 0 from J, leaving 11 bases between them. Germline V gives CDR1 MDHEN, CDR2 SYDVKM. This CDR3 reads CASSLDGGASYEQYF. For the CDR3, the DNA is TGTGCCAGCAGTTTAGACGGAGGCGCCTCCTACGAGCAGTACTTC.